This is a list of T cell receptor beta chains from one sample in a study of response to subunit inactivated influenza vaccine. MiXCR, run by TCRdb on the RT-PCR reads, gives a single entry per CDR3 protein. This sample has about 800,000 distinct CDR3 sequences, with around 21% found just once. Sequencing was performed on PBMCs from blood, taken more than 4 days after vaccination. All receptors come from a man in his forties or fifties who received an inactivated influenza vaccine. Both conserved end residues are part of each CDR3. Each record gives: clone size, V gene, D gene, J gene, CDR3 protein, CDR3 DNA. D genes are given only for firm matches. Size is stated for part of the rows, as once, few or many counts, or as a class when the clone is expanded.

.	TRBV12-3/TRBV12-4	.	TRBJ2-7	CASSFRGLEQYF	TGTGCCAGCAGTTTCCGGGGGCTCGAGCAGTACTTC
.	TRBV12-3/TRBV12-4	.	TRBJ2-3	CAGRLWDTQYF	TGTGCCGGACGGTTATGGGATACGCAGTATTTT
.	TRBV20-1	TRBD2	TRBJ2-5	CSAWTFGRAGETQYF	TGCAGTGCTTGGACATTCGGGAGGGCAGGGGAGACCCAGTACTTC
.	TRBV7-2	.	TRBJ2-3	CASSLAFSASTQYF	TGTGCCAGCAGCTTAGCCTTCTCGGCCTCTACGCAGTATTTT
few	TRBV6-4	TRBD1	TRBJ2-3	CASTETLDRGEVTDTQYF	TGTGCCAGCACCGAAACACTCGACAGGGGAGAGGTCACAGATACGCAGTATTTT
.	TRBV6-5	.	TRBJ2-7	CASSYSIILSSSYEQYF	TGTGCCAGCAGTTACTCGATAATCTTATCTAGCTCCTACGAGCAGTACTTC
.	TRBV10-3	.	TRBJ2-7	CAISESAGGGYEQYF	TGTGCCATCAGTGAGTCGGCAGGAGGGGGCTACGAGCAGTACTTC
.	TRBV3-1	TRBD2	TRBJ2-1	CASSQSHGRGPAEQFF	TGTGCCAGCAGCCAATCGCACGGGAGGGGTCCCGCTGAGCAGTTCTTC
once	TRBV4-1	.	TRBJ2-1	CASSQAVALYNEQFF	TGCGCCAGCAGCCAAGCAGTGGCCCTATACAATGAGCAGTTCTTC
.	TRBV7-2	.	TRBJ1-1	CASSVDKTEAFF	TGTGCCAGCAGCGTAGACAAAACTGAAGCTTTCTTT
many	TRBV10-1	.	TRBJ2-1	CASSATYNEQFF	TGCGCCAGCAGTGCGACGTACAATGAGCAGTTCTTC
.	TRBV6-2/TRBV6-3	TRBD2	TRBJ2-1	CASRQISSGRVNEQFF	TGTGCCAGCAGACAGATATCTAGCGGGAGAGTCAATGAGCAGTTCTTC
.	TRBV6-2/TRBV6-3	.	TRBJ2-7	CASKIGGRPYEQYF	TGTGCCAGCAAGATAGGGGGTCGCCCCTACGAGCAGTACTTC
.	TRBV9	.	TRBJ2-7	CASSVGGESSYEQYF	TGTGCCAGCAGCGTAGGGGGGGAGAGCTCCTACGAGCAGTACTTC
.	TRBV7-2	.	TRBJ1-5	CASSLLSTGTNQPQHF	TGTGCCAGCAGCTTATTGAGCACAGGAACTAATCAGCCCCAGCATTTT
.	TRBV29-1	.	TRBJ2-5	CSVELAPGTQYF	TGCAGCGTTGAACTGGCCCCGGGTACCCAGTACTTC
.	TRBV10-3	.	TRBJ2-7	CAISSLTGGDYEQYF	TGTGCCATCAGTAGTCTGACAGGAGGGGATTACGAGCAGTACTTC
.	TRBV9	.	TRBJ1-3	CASSVDLSGNTIYF	TGTGCCAGCAGCGTGGACCTCTCTGGAAACACCATATATTTT
many	TRBV4-3	.	TRBJ2-2	CASSQDPTGGGGELFF	TGCGCCAGCAGCCAAGATCCTACAGGAGGAGGCGGGGAGCTGTTTTTT
few	TRBV4-1	.	TRBJ2-7	CASSQFALSYEQYF	TGCGCCAGCAGCCAATTTGCTCTCTCCTACGAGCAGTACTTC
many	TRBV20-1	TRBD2	TRBJ2-7	CSARDLGSGGAYEQYF	TGCAGTGCTAGAGATCTCGGTAGCGGGGGGGCCTACGAGCAGTACTTC
.	TRBV10-3	.	TRBJ2-7	CAISTGYPYEQYF	TGTGCCATCAGCACAGGGTATCCCTACGAGCAGTACTTC
few	TRBV2	.	TRBJ2-3	CAGQRSYTDTQYF	TGTGCCGGACAGCGGAGTTACACAGATACGCAGTATTTT
.	TRBV5-4	.	TRBJ2-1	CASSPENSYNEQFF	TGTGCCAGCAGCCCGGAGAACTCCTACAATGAGCAGTTCTTC
once	TRBV7-7	.	TRBJ2-3	CASSLRSLACTDMQYF	TGTGCTAGCAGCTTAAGGTCTCTAGCGTGTACAGATATGCAGTATTTT
.	TRBV4-3	.	TRBJ2-2	CASSQDLLGGTGELFF	TGCGCCAGCAGCCAAGATCTCTTAGGGGGCACCGGGGAGCTGTTTTTT
.	TRBV19	.	TRBJ2-4	CASGGGIQYF	TGTGCCAGTGGTGGAGGGATTCAGTACTTC
few	TRBV6-2/TRBV6-3	.	TRBJ2-3	CASSNIGTDGAQYF	TGTGCCAGCAGTAATATCGGGACCGACGGCGCGCAGTATTTT
.	TRBV27	TRBD2	TRBJ2-5	CASSSSFMGTSGRTQYF	TGTGCCAGCAGTTCCTCCTTCATGGGGACTAGCGGGAGAACCCAGTACTTC